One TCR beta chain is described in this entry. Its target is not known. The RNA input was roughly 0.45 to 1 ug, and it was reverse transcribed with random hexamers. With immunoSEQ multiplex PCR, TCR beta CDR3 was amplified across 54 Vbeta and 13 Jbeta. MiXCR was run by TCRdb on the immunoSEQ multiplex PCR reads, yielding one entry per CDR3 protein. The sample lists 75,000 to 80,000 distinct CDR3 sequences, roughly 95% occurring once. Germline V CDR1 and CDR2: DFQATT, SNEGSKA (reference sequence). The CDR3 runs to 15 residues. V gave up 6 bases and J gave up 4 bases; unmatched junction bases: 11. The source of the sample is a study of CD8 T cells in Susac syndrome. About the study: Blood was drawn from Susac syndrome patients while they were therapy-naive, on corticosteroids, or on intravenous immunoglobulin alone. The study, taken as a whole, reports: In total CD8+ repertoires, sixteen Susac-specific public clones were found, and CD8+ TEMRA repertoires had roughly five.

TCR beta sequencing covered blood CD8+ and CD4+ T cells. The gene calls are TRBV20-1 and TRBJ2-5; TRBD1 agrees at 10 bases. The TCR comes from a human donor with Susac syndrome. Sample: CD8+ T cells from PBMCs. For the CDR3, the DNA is TGCAGTGCCCAACCGGGGACAGGGGATGTAGAGACCCAGTACTTC. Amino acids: CSAQPGTGDVETQYF.